This T cell receptor beta chain was obtained from a study of Tregs in tolerant kidney transplant recipients. General observations from the study: Tregs expanded with activated donor B cells seemed most donor-specific. Findings come from small patient numbers and require larger validation. No direct test of biological reproducibility was done here.

Note on this clone: Its target is not known.

CD4+CD25+CD127- Tregs, CD4+CD25- non-Tregs, CD4 and CD8 cells were sorted. The assay was immunoSEQ multiplex PCR, and TCRdb's table has in-frame clones only and misses some. The sample has 92,000 or so clones, more than 80% seen once. The CDR3 is 14 amino acids. V gave up 4 bases and J gave up 3 bases, with 13 bases separating them. From germline, CDR1 is MNHEY and CDR2 SMNVEV (reference sequence). This chain joins TRBV27 and TRBJ2-7; D is possibly TRBD2 (6 bases). The specimen sequenced was CD8+ T cells from blood. This receptor was taken from a human donor in good health. The CDR3 reads CASSSPGTFYEQYF. As DNA, the CDR3 is TGTGCCAGCAGTTCACCCGGGACTTTCTACGAGCAGTACTTC.